This record covers a single T cell receptor (beta chain). With 0 bases removed from V and 3 bases from J, the gap between germline ends came to 9 bases. The CDR3 is 14 amino acids. The germline V gene encodes CDR1 SGDLS and CDR2 YYNGEE. With random hexamers, roughly 0.45 to 1 ug RNA was reverse transcribed. Coverage of TCR beta CDR3 amplification by immunoSEQ multiplex PCR extended to 54 Vbeta and 13 Jbeta. TCRdb re-called the immunoSEQ multiplex PCR reads through MiXCR, storing one row per CDR3 protein. The sample carries some 300,000 distinct CDR3 sequences, around 83% recorded once. This specimen belongs to a study of CD8 T cells in Susac syndrome.

This clonotype was obtained from a human donor with multiple sclerosis. The rearrangement uses TRBV9 and TRBJ1-2, with a weak D call TRBD1 (5 bases). The sequenced sample was CD8+ T cells from PBMCs. DNA of the CDR3: TGTGCCAGCAGCGTAGGTGGGGGAGACTATGGCTACACCTTC. Protein product: CASSVGGGDYGYTF.